This TCR beta chain was identified in a study of cytomegalovirus exposure and HLA in healthy donors. Of note for this clone: Its antigen is undetermined.

V gave up 7 bases and J gave up 2 bases, with 15 bases separating them. Germline assignment: CDR1 MDHEN and CDR2 SYDVKM. The CDR3 spans 15 residues. Study observations and caveats: Later analysis identified several of the most significant clusters that appeared linked to common viral pathogens. TCR beta chains numbering some 160 were designated cytomegalovirus-associated. HLA allele associations emerged for around 16,000 TCR beta sequences in a later analysis, at 0.05 false discovery rate.

PCR primers comprised 60 Vbeta and 13 Jbeta primers. Here immunoSEQ multiplex PCR was the method, and the copy in TCRdb shows in-frame clones only, minus some. The sample carries nearly 110,000 clones, over 70% recorded once. The TCR originated in a man aged 25 to 40 in good health and CMV-seronegative. The chain joins TRBV28 to TRBJ1-5; maybe TRBD1 (5 bases). Material for sequencing was PBMCs. This CDR3 is CASTGTGEGNQPQHF. In nucleotides, the CDR3 is TGTGCCAGCACCGGGACGGGAGAGGGCAATCAGCCCCAGCATTTT.